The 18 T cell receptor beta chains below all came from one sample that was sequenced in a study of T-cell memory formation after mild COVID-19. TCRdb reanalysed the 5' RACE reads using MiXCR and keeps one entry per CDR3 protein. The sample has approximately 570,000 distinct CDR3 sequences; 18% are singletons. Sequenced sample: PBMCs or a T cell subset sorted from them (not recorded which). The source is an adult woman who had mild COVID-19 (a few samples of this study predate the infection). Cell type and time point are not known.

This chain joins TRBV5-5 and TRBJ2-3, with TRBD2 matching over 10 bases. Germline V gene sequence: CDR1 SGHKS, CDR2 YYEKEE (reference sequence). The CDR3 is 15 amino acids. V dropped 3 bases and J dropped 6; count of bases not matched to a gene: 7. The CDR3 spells CASSSLAGEVDTQYF. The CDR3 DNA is TGTGCCAGCAGCTCGCTAGCGGGAGAGGTCGATACGCAGTATTTT.

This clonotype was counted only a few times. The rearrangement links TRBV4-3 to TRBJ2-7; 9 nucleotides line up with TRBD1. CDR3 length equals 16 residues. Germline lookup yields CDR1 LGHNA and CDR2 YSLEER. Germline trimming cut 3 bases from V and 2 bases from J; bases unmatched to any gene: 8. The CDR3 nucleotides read TGCGCCAGCAGCCAGAGTTCGGGACAGGGCGCCTACGAGCAGTACTTC. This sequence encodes CASSQSSGQGAYEQYF.

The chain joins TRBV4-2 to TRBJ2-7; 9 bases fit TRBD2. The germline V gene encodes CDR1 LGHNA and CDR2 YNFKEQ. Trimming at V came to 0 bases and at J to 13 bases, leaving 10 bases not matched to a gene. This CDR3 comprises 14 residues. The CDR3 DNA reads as TGTGCCAGCAGCCAAGAGGGGCTAGCGGGGATTCGTTACTTC. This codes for CASSQEGLAGIRYF.

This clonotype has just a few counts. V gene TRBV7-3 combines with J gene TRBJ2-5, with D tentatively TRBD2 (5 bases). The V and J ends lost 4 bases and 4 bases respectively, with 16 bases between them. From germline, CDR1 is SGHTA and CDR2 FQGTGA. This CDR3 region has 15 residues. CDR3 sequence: CASSSGRRGRETQYF. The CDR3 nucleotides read TGTGCCAGCAGCTCCGGCCGGCGAGGGAGAGAGACCCAGTACTTC.

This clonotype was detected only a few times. DNA for the CDR3: TGTGCCAGCAGCTCAGCTAGCGGGAGGGGAGATACGCAGTATTTT. Translated, it gives CASSSASGRGDTQYF. This chain connects TRBV7-2 to TRBJ2-3, with 12 bases aligning to TRBD2. Germline assignment: CDR1 SGHTA and CDR2 FQGNSA. This CDR3 comprises 15 residues. V lost 4 bases and J lost 5; bases outside the gene matches: 4.

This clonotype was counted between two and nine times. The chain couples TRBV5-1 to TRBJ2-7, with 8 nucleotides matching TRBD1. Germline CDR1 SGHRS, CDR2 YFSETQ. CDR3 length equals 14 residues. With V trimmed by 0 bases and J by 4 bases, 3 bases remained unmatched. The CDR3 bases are TGCGCCAGCAGCTTGGCGGACAGGGTGTACGAGCAGTACTTC. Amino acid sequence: CASSLADRVYEQYF.

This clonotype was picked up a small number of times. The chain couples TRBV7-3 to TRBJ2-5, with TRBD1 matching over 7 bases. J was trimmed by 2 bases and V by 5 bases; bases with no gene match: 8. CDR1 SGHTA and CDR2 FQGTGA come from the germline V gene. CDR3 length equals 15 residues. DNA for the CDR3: TGTGCCAGCAGCGCACAGGGGATCGGGCAAGAGACCCAGTACTTC. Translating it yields CASSAQGIGQETQYF.

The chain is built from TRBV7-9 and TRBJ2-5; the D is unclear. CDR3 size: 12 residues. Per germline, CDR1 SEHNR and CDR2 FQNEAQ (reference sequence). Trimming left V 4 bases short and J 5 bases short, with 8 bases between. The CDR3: CASSYFLETQYF. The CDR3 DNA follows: TGTGCCAGCAGCTACTTCCTTGAGACCCAGTACTTC.

This CDR3 is CASRHVADRNNEQFF. The CDR3 nucleotides are TGTGCCAGCAGACACGTAGCGGACCGGAACAATGAGCAGTTCTTC. The chain couples TRBV12-3 or TRBV12-4 to TRBJ2-1; D perhaps matches TRBD2 (6 bases). This CDR3 has 15 residues. V was shortened by 6 bases and J by 5 bases, with 17 bases between the two germline ends.

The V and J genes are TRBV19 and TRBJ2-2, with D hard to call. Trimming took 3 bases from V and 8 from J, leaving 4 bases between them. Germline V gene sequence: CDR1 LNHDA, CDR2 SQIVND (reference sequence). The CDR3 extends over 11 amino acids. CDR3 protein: CASSIGGELFF. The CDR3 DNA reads TGTGCCAGTAGTATCGGGGGGGAGCTGTTTTTT.

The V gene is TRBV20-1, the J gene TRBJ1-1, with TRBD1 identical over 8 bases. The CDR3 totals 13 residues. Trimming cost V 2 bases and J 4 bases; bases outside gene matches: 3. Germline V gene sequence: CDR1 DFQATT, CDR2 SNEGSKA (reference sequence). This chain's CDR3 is CSARSDRGTEAFF. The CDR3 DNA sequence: TGCAGTGCTAGATCCGACAGGGGCACTGAAGCTTTCTTT.

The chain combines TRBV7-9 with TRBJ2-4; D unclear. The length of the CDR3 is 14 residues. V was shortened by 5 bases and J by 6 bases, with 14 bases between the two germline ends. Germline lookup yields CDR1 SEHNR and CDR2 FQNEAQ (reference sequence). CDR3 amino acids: CASSHSTDLNIQYF. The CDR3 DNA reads TGTGCCAGCAGCCACTCCACGGACCTAAACATTCAGTACTTC.

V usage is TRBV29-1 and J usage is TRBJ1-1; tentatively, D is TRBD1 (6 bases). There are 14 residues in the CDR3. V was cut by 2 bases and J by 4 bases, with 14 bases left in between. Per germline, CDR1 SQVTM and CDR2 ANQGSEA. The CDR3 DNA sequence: TGCAGCGTTGAAAGGTCAGGGGTGGTCACTGAAGCTTTCTTT. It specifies CSVERSGVVTEAFF.

This chain's CDR3 is CSVEGTGVGEKLFF. The CDR3 nucleotides are TGCAGCGTTGAAGGGACAGGTGTAGGAGAAAAACTGTTTTTT. The chain combines TRBV29-1 with TRBJ1-4; the match to TRBD1 covers 7 bases. There are 14 residues in the CDR3. CDR1 and CDR2 from the germline V gene are SQVTM and ANQGSEA. Unmatched junction bases numbered 7, after V lost 1 base and J lost 8 bases.

CDR3 nucleotides: TGTGCCAGCAGCTTAGAGGGCGGGAGGGCCAGAGAGCAGTACTTC. Protein: CASSLEGGRAREQYF. This rearrangement joins TRBV7-6 to TRBJ2-7; 9 bases align to TRBD2. The CDR3 has 15 amino acids. CDR1 and CDR2 from the germline V gene are SGHVS and FNYEAQ. The V gene end was trimmed by 1 base and the J gene end by 7 bases; junction bases not matched to a gene: 8.

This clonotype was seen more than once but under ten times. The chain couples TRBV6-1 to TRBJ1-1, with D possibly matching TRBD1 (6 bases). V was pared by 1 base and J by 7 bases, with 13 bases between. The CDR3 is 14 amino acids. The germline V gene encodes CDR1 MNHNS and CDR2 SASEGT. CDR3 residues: CASSEGGHGIEAFF. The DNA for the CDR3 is TGTGCCAGCAGTGAAGGGGGGCACGGGATTGAAGCTTTCTTT.

The CDR3: CASSTGTPHEQFF. CDR3 sequence (DNA): TGTGCCAGCAGCACTGGGACCCCGCATGAGCAGTTCTTC. This rearrangement joins TRBV7-3 to TRBJ2-1; D is possibly TRBD1 or TRBD2 (5 bases each). V dropped 5 bases and J dropped 8 bases, with 13 bases sitting between them. Germline CDR1 and CDR2: SGHTA and FQGTGA. This CDR3 has 13 amino acids.

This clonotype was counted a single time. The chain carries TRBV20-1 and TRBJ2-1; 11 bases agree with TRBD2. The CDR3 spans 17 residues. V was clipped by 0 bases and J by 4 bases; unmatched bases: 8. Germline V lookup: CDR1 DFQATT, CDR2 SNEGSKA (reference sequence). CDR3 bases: TGCAGTGCTAGAGATCTTACTAGCGGGAGTTTTTACAATGAGCAGTTCTTC. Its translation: CSARDLTSGSFYNEQFF.